This T cell receptor (beta chain) is drawn from a study of beta chain features in type 1 diabetes. TCRB transcripts that were expressed got sequenced, as all of the isolated RNA had been reverse transcribed. Clones were read by immunoSEQ multiplex PCR, and TCRdb kept only the in-frame ones, dropping some. The sample has some 410,000 clones; more than 11% are singletons. Whole-study findings and limits: Type 1 diabetes patients showed a moderate but significant shortening of TCRB CDR3s in all four CD4+ subsets. Equally in patients and controls, PCR might preferentially amplify shorter templates.

On average, the one heparinised blood draw given by each donor was approximately 100 mL. Populations obtained by sorting all exceeded 95% purity. Trimming took off 3 bases at V and 7 bases at J, with 6 bases between the two ends. The CDR3 sequence is 12 residues long. Germline V gene lookup returns CDR1 SNHLY and CDR2 FYNNEI. A few counts support this clone. Its antigen is still unknown. Source material: naive CD4+ T cells from blood. This chain joins TRBV2 and TRBJ2-2; D gene uncertain. The receptor's source is a man aged 25 to 40 in good health. CDR3 residues: CASSDLVGELFF. The CDR3 DNA reads as TGTGCCAGCAGTGATCTCGTCGGGGAGCTGTTTTTT.